These 27 T cell receptor beta chains came from one sample sequenced in a study of cytomegalovirus exposure and HLA in healthy donors. PCR amplification relied on 60 Vbeta primers (plus 13 Jbeta primers). The table came from immunoSEQ multiplex PCR; TCRdb's copy has only in-frame clones and leaves some out. The sample holds over 150,000 clones, 75% seen once. Sequencing used PBMCs. The receptors shown here come from a male donor in good health and CMV-seronegative.

The V call is TRBV28, the J call TRBJ1-2; TRBD1 agrees at 8 bases. In germline, CDR1 is MDHEN, CDR2 SYDVKM. The length of the CDR3 is 14 residues. The ends lost 6 bases at V and 8 bases at J; junction bases unmatched: 11. Here the CDR3 DNA reads TGTGCCAGCAGCCCGGGACAGGTCACTTGGGGCTACACCTTC. Protein sequence: CASSPGQVTWGYTF.

This sequence joins TRBV2 and TRBJ2-3, with D perhaps TRBD2 (6 bases). The V gene's germline CDR1 is SNHLY and CDR2 FYNNEI. V was pared by 3 bases and J by 7 bases, with 11 bases between. The CDR3 totals 13 residues. The CDR3 bases are TGTGCCAGCAGTGAGGCCGGGGGTTATACGCAGTATTTT. As protein: CASSEAGGYTQYF.

The chain recombines TRBV5-5 with TRBJ1-1; the D gene is possibly TRBD1 (6 bases). Trimming took off 0 bases at V and 4 bases at J, with 10 bases between the two ends. Germline values: CDR1 SGHKS, CDR2 YYEKEE (reference sequence). The CDR3 has 14 residues. The CDR3 loop reads CASSLEQGGTEAFF. The DNA of the CDR3 is TGTGCCAGCAGCTTGGAACAGGGTGGCACTGAAGCTTTCTTT.

This clone has a handful of counts. The chain combines TRBV4-1 with TRBJ1-1; TRBD1 might be the D (5 bases). Germline V CDR1 and CDR2: MGHRA, YSYEKL. The CDR3 has 15 amino acids. V gave up 0 bases and J gave up 3 bases, with 11 bases separating them. The CDR3 DNA reads TGCGCCAGCAGCCAAGATAGTGGGGCGTACACTGAAGCTTTCTTT. Protein product: CASSQDSGAYTEAFF.

The chain has TRBV7-3 and TRBJ2-3; TRBD1 matches at 7 bases. V gave up 5 bases and J gave up 5 bases; unmatched junction bases: 10. This CDR3 contains 15 residues. CDR1 and CDR2 (germline): SGHTA, FQGTGA. CDR3 sequence reads: CASSQGGVGGDTQYF. CDR3 sequence (DNA): TGTGCCAGCAGCCAAGGGGGCGTAGGGGGAGATACGCAGTATTTT.

This clone was observed a few times. The chain combines TRBV6-5 with TRBJ1-2; 7 bases map to TRBD1. The germline CDR1 and CDR2 sequences are MNHEY and SVGAGI. V gave up 3 bases and J gave up 8 bases; unmatched junction bases: 12. The CDR3 sequence is 15 residues long. The DNA for the CDR3 is TGTGCCAGCAGTTATACAGGGGCTGCGGGGTGGGGCTACACCTTC. Protein: CASSYTGAAGWGYTF.

This sequence joins TRBV7-8 and TRBJ2-3, with 8 bases lining up with TRBD1. Per the germline V gene, CDR1 is SGHVS and CDR2 is FQNEAQ. This CDR3 has 15 amino acids. Unmatched junction bases numbered 8, after V lost 5 bases and J lost 4 bases. The CDR3 loop is CASSPGQERADTQYF. CDR3 sequence (DNA): TGTGCCAGCAGCCCGGGACAGGAAAGGGCAGATACGCAGTATTTT.

This clone was seen a few times. V is TRBV13 and J is TRBJ2-1; 9 bases line up with TRBD2. J was trimmed by 4 bases and V by 3 bases; bases with no gene match: 10. CDR1 and CDR2 from the germline V gene are PRHDT and FYEKMQ (reference sequence). This CDR3 spans 17 amino acids. This CDR3 is CASSFGLAGAVYNEQFF. The CDR3 DNA sequence: TGTGCCAGCAGCTTCGGATTAGCGGGAGCTGTGTACAATGAGCAGTTCTTC.

A few counts support this clone. The rearrangement joins TRBV6-4 to TRBJ2-3; TRBD2 might be the D (6 bases). V shed 3 bases and J shed 4 bases, with 14 bases lying between them. This CDR3 has 15 amino acids. Germline-derived CDR1 and CDR2 are MRHNA and SNTAGT. The CDR3 reads CASSDGTPGADTQYF. CDR3 DNA sequence: TGTGCCAGCAGTGATGGCACTCCGGGGGCAGATACGCAGTATTTT.

This chain joins TRBV5-1 and TRBJ2-3; 10 bases fit TRBD1. Germline V gene lookup returns CDR1 SGHRS and CDR2 YFSETQ. The CDR3 sequence is 16 residues long. The trim removed 4 bases at V and 3 bases at J, leaving 8 bases unmatched. CDR3 protein: CASSLQTGGTTDTQYF. The CDR3 nucleotides read TGCGCCAGCAGCCTACAGACAGGGGGCACGACAGATACGCAGTATTTT.

The V and J genes are TRBV6-5 and TRBJ1-5; weak D call: TRBD1 (6 bases). Germline values: CDR1 MNHEY, CDR2 SVGAGI. This CDR3 is 14 amino acids long. Trimming removed 5 bases from V and 7 bases from J, with 15 bases in between. CDR3 DNA: TGTGCCAGCAGTCCTATACAGGGAGACCAGCCCCAGCATTTT. Translating gives CASSPIQGDQPQHF.

This chain links TRBV6-4 with TRBJ1-5; D call uncertain. In germline, CDR1 is MRHNA, CDR2 SNTAGT. The CDR3 runs to 13 residues. Trimming stripped 3 bases from V and 7 bases from J, with 10 bases between. The CDR3 is CASSEVRGQPQHF. Here the CDR3 DNA reads TGTGCCAGCAGTGAGGTCCGCGGGCAGCCCCAGCATTTT.

The V gene is TRBV9, the J gene TRBJ2-7; 9 bases are a match to TRBD1. CDR3 size: 16 residues. The germline CDR1 and CDR2 sequences are SGDLS and YYNGEE. J gave up 4 bases and V 0 bases, and 8 bases lay outside the gene matches. The CDR3 protein is CASSVVFGDRVYEQYF. CDR3 DNA sequence: TGTGCCAGCAGCGTAGTATTTGGGGACAGGGTTTACGAGCAGTACTTC.

CDR3 sequence reads: CSALTGGQPQHF. CDR3 DNA sequence: TGCAGCGCCTTGACAGGGGGCCAGCCCCAGCATTTT. This chain joins TRBV29-1 and TRBJ1-5, with 10 bases matching TRBD1. This CDR3 is 12 amino acids long. CDR1 is SQVTM, CDR2 ANQGSEA, per germline. The J segment lost 7 bases and the V segment lost 7 bases, leaving 4 bases of the junction unmatched.

The CDR3 reads CASSSSWRGGYNEQFF. CDR3 nucleotides: TGTGCCAGCAGCTCCAGCTGGCGGGGGGGCTACAATGAGCAGTTCTTC. The chain employs TRBV9 and TRBJ2-1; the match to TRBD2 covers 9 bases. Germline lookup yields CDR1 SGDLS and CDR2 YYNGEE. J was trimmed by 3 bases and V by 4 bases; bases with no gene match: 8. The CDR3 consists of 16 residues.

The table lists this clone with a few counts. The chain links TRBV11-2 to TRBJ1-6, with D hard to call. Germline assignment: CDR1 SGHAT and CDR2 FQNNGV. The CDR3 length is 12 residues. Trimming cost V 5 bases and J 10 bases, with 9 bases left between them. The CDR3 nucleotides read TGTGCCAGCAGCCCCGGAGGGTCACCCCTCCACTTT. Its translation: CASSPGGSPLHF. Combining the CDR3 with reference TRBV11-2 and TRBJ1-6 gives the whole variable domain EAGVAQSPRYKIIEKRQSVAFWCNPISGHATLYWYQQILGQGPKLLIQFQNNGVVDDSQLPKDRFSAERLKGVDSTLKIQPAKLEDSAVYLCASSPGGSPLHFGNGTRLTVT.

This clone was counted a single time. This sequence joins TRBV19 and TRBJ1-4, with D maybe TRBD1 (6 bases). Trimming removed 7 bases from V and 8 bases from J, with 14 bases in between. Germline V gives CDR1 LNHDA, CDR2 SQIVND (reference sequence). The CDR3 totals 13 residues. The CDR3 nucleotides are TGTGCCAGTAACACCCACAGGGACGAAAAACTGTTTTTT. Translating it yields CASNTHRDEKLFF.

V gene TRBV4-2 combines with J gene TRBJ2-3; TRBD2 aligns across 11 bases. CDR3 size: 18 residues. V lost 3 bases, J lost 0 bases, and 8 bases stayed unmatched. Germline V lookup: CDR1 LGHNA, CDR2 YNFKEQ. This chain's CDR3 is CASSQALLAGASTDTQYF. The CDR3 DNA follows: TGTGCCAGCAGCCAGGCTCTACTAGCGGGGGCTAGCACAGATACGCAGTATTTT.

This clone was picked up one time. The J gene is TRBJ2-7, the V gene TRBV27; no reliable D call. The CDR3 contains 14 residues. Germline assignment: CDR1 MNHEY and CDR2 SMNVEV (reference sequence). V was cut by 6 bases and J by 6 bases, with 18 bases left in between. CDR3 bases: TGTGCCAGCAGCTACCTAGGTGGTTCCCTCGAGCAGTACTTC. It translates to CASSYLGGSLEQYF.

This clone was recorded once. The chain joins TRBV6-5 to TRBJ1-6; a possible D gene is TRBD1 (6 bases). CDR1 and CDR2 (germline): MNHEY, SVGAGI. V was cut by 8 bases and J by 8 bases, with 13 bases left in between. The CDR3 is 13 amino acids. The CDR3: CASRPTGYSPLHF. The CDR3 DNA is TGTGCCAGCCGCCCGACAGGTTATTCACCCCTCCACTTT.

This clone was picked up a small number of times. V usage is TRBV19 and J usage is TRBJ1-6; TRBD1 matches at 8 bases. V lost 5 bases and J lost 2; bases outside the gene matches: 5. The CDR3 spans 16 residues. Germline V gene lookup returns CDR1 LNHDA and CDR2 SQIVND (reference sequence). The CDR3 nucleotides are TGTGCCAGTAGTTCCAACAGGGGGACCTATAATTCACCCCTCCACTTT. Encoded protein: CASSSNRGTYNSPLHF. The whole variable domain, remainder taken from reference TRBV19 and TRBJ1-6, is DGGITQSPKYLFRKEGQNVTLSCEQNLNHDAMYWYRQDPGQGLRLIYYSQIVNDFQKGDIAEGYSVSREKKESFPLTVTSAQKNPTAFYLCASSSNRGTYNSPLHFGNGTRLTVT.

The chain couples TRBV10-3 to TRBJ1-1; D is perhaps TRBD1 (6 bases). The germline V gene has CDR1 ENHRY and CDR2 SYGVKD. The ends were cut back, 4 bases at V and 0 bases at J, with 12 bases in the middle. The CDR3 is 15 amino acids. The CDR3 DNA reads as TGTGCCATCAGTGTCGGGGCAGGGGTGAACACTGAAGCTTTCTTT. Its translation: CAISVGAGVNTEAFF.

The rearrangement joins TRBV29-1 to TRBJ1-2, with TRBD1 as a possible D gene (6 bases). This CDR3 contains 12 residues. The germline V gene has CDR1 SQVTM and CDR2 ANQGSEA. CDR3 coding DNA: TGCACCCTACTCTACAGGGTTTTTGGCTACACCTTC. Amino acids: CTLLYRVFGYTF.

This chain uses TRBV27 with TRBJ2-1, with 10 bases matching TRBD2. V trimming: 8 bases; J trimming: 6 bases; junction bases outside the gene matches: 13. The V gene's germline CDR1 is MNHEY and CDR2 SMNVEV (reference sequence). The CDR3 has 16 residues. The CDR3 protein is CASLNLQAGGGNEQFF. The CDR3 DNA is TGTGCCAGCCTAAATCTGCAAGCGGGAGGGGGCAATGAGCAGTTCTTC.

The rearrangement links TRBV7-9 to TRBJ2-7; 9 nucleotides line up with TRBD1. V lost 1 base to trimming and J lost 1 base; unmatched junction nucleotides: 2. CDR3 size: 15 residues. The germline CDR1 and CDR2 sequences are SEHNR and FQNEAQ (reference sequence). In DNA, the CDR3 is TGTGCCAGCAGCTTAGGGACAGGGGTTTCCTACGAGCAGTACTTC. Protein sequence: CASSLGTGVSYEQYF.

In this sample, this clone turned up a few times. The chain carries TRBV4-1 and TRBJ1-4; no definite D call. The CDR3 spans 16 residues. Between the trimmed V and J ends, which lost 0 bases and 3 bases, there was a span of 11 bases. Germline V gives CDR1 MGHRA, CDR2 YSYEKL. This CDR3 is CASSQDSGFSNEKLFF. The CDR3 coding sequence is TGCGCCAGCAGCCAAGATTCCGGGTTTTCTAATGAAAAACTGTTTTTT.

The chain couples TRBV6-1 to TRBJ1-3; a weak D match, TRBD1 (6 bases). The V and J ends lost 3 bases and 0 bases respectively, with 12 bases between them. Germline CDR1 is MNHNS and CDR2 is SASEGT. CDR3 size: 16 residues. The DNA of the CDR3 is TGTGCCAGCAGTGACCACAGGGCTTCCTCTGGAAACACCATATATTTT. Its translation is CASSDHRASSGNTIYF.